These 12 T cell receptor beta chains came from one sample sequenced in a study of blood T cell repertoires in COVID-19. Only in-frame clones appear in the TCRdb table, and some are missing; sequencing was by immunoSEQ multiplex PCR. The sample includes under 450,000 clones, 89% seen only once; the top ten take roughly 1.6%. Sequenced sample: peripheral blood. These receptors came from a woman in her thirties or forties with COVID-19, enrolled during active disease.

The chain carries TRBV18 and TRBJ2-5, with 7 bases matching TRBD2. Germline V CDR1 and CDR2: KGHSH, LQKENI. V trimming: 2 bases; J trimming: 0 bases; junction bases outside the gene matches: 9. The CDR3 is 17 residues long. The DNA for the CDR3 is TGTGCCAGCTCACCATGGCCTCGCGGGGGTGACCAAGAGACCCAGTACTTC. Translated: CASSPWPRGGDQETQYF. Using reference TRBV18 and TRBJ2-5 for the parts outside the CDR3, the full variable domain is NAGVMQNPRHLVRRRGQEARLRCSPMKGHSHVYWYRQLPEEGLKFMVYLQKENIIDESGMPKERFSAEFPKEGPSILRIQQVVRGDSAAYFCASSPWPRGGDQETQYFGPGTRLLVL.

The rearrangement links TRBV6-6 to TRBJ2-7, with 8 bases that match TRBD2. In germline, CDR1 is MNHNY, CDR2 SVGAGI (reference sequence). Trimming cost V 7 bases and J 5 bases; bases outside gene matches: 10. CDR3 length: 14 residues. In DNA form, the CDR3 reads TGTGCCAGCAAATCGAGCGGGAGTGGCAACGAGCAGTACTTC. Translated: CASKSSGSGNEQYF.

This CDR3 is CASRPRDRDLGYGYTF. For the CDR3, the DNA is TGTGCCAGTAGACCCCGGGACAGGGATTTAGGCTATGGCTACACCTTC. The chain carries TRBV19 and TRBJ1-2; 9 nucleotides agree with TRBD1. The CDR3 runs to 16 residues. Looked up from germline, CDR1 is LNHDA and CDR2 is SQIVND (reference sequence). Germline trimming cut 6 bases from V and 4 bases from J; bases unmatched to any gene: 12. Combining the CDR3 with reference TRBV19 and TRBJ1-2 gives the whole variable domain DGGITQSPKYLFRKEGQNVTLSCEQNLNHDAMYWYRQDPGQGLRLIYYSQIVNDFQKGDIAEGYSVSREKKESFPLTVTSAQKNPTAFYLCASRPRDRDLGYGYTFGSGTRLTVV.

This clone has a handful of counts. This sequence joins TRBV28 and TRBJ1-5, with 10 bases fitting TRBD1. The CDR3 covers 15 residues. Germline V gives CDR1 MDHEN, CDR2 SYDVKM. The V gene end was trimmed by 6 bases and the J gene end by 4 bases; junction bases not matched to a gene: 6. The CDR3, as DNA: TGTGCCAGCAGCCGGGACAGGGGTTGGAATCAGCCCCAGCATTTT. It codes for CASSRDRGWNQPQHF.

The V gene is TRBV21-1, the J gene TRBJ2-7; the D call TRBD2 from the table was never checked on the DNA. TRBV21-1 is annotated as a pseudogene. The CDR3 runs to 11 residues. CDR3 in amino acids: CASKRASEQYF. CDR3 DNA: TGTGCCAGCAAGAGGGCGTCCGAGCAGTACTTC.

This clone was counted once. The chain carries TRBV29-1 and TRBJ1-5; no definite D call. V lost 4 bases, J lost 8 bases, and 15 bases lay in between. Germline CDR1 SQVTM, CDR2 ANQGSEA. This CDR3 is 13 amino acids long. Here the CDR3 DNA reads TGCAGCGTTGTAGAACTGCCCGGGGAGCCCCAGCATTTT. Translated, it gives CSVVELPGEPQHF.

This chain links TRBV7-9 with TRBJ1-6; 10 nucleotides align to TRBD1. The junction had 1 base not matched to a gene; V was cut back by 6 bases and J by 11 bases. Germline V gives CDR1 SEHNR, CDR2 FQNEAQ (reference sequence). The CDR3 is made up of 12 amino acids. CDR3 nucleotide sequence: TGTGCCAGCAGGGACAGGGGGACACCCCTCCACTTT. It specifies CASRDRGTPLHF.

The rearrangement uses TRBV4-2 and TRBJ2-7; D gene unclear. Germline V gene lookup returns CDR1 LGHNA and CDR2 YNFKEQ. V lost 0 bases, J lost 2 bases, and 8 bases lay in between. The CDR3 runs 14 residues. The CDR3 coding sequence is TGTGCCAGCAGCCAAGATCCCAGTACCTACGAGCAGTACTTC. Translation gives CASSQDPSTYEQYF.

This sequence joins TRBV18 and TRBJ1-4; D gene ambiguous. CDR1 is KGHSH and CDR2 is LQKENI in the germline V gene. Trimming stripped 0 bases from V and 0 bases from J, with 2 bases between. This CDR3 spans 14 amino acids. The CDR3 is CASSPPSTNEKLFF. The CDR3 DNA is TGTGCCAGCTCACCACCCTCAACTAATGAAAAACTGTTTTTT.

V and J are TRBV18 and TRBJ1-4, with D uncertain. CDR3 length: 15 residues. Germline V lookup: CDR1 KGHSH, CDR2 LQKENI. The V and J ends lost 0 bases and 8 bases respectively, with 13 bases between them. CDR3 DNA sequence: TGTGCCAGCTCACCACCATCACACCCGGGGGAAAAACTGTTTTTT. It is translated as CASSPPSHPGEKLFF.

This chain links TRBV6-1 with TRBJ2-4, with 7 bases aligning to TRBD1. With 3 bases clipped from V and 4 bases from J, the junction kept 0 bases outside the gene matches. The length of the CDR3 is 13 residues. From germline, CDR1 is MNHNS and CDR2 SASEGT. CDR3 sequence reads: CASSEGQKNIQYF. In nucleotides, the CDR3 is TGTGCCAGCAGTGAGGGACAGAAAAACATTCAGTACTTC.

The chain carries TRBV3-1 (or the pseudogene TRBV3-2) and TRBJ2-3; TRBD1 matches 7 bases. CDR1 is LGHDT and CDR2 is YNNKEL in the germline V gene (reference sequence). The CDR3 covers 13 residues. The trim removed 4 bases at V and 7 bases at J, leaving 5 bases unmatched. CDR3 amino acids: CASSPSGQNTQYF. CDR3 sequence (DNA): TGTGCCAGCAGCCCATCGGGACAGAATACGCAGTATTTT.